This paragraph reports one T cell receptor (beta chain). Its antigen is as yet unknown. A junction boundary mismatches the germline segment, possibly from a read error. This CDR3 comprises 14 residues. The germline CDR1 and CDR2 sequences are SGHTA and FQGNSA. TCRdb reprocessed the reads with MiXCR, giving one entry per CDR3 protein. The table has about 740,000 distinct CDR3 sequences, approximately 40% seen once. The data are from a study of T cell repertoires in cytomegalovirus infection. Turning to the study itself: From public TCR beta signatures came an indication of both CMV infection and matching HLA type.

Study-level findings and limits: CMV carriers having the relevant HLA were flagged by cumulative public TCR beta family frequency.

The specimen was PBMCs. The J gene is TRBJ1-1, the V gene TRBV7-2; 9 bases align to TRBD1. This clonotype was obtained from a human donor in good health (CMV status not recorded). Some clones in this sample may be carry-over from other donors' samples. CDR3 in DNA: TGTGCCAGTAGCGGCGGACAGGGGACTATTGAAGCATTCTTT. Translating gives CASSGGQGTIEAFF.